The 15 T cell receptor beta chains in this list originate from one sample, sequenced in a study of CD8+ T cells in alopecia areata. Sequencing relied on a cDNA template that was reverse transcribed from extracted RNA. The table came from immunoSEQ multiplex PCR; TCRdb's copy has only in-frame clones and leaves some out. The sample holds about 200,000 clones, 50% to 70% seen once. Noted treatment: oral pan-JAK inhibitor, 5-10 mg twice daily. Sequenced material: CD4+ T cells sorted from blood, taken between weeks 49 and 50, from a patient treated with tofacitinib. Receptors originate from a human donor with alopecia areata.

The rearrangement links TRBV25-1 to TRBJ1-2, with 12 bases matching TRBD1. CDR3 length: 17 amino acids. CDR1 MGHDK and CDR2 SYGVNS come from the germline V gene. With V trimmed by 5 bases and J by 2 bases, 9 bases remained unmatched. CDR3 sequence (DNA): TGTGCCAGCAGTCCGATCTCCGGGACAGGGGGCAACTATGGCTACACCTTC. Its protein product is CASSPISGTGGNYGYTF.

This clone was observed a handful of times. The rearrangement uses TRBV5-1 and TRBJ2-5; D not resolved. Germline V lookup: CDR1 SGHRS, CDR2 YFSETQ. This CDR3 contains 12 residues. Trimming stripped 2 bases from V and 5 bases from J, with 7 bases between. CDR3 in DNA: TGCGCCAGCAGCTTCGCTATGGAGACCCAGTACTTC. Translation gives CASSFAMETQYF. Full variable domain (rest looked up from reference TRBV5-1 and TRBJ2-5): KAGVTQTPRYLIKTRGQQVTLSCSPISGHRSVSWYQQTPGQGLQFLFEYFSETQRNKGNFPGRFSGRQFSNSRSEMNVSTLELGDSALYLCASSFAMETQYFGPGTRLLVL.

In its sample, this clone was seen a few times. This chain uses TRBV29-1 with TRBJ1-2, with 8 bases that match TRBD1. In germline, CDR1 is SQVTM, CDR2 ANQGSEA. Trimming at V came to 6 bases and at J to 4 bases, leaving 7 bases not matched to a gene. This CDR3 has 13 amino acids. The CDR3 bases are TGCAGCGTCGACAGGGGACTATCCTATGGCTACACCTTC. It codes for CSVDRGLSYGYTF.

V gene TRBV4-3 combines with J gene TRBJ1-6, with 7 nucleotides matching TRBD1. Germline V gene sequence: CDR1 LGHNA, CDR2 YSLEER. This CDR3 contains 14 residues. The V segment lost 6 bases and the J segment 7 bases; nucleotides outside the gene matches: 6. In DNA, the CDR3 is TGCGCCAGCAGTCCGCAGACAGGGAATTCACCCCTCCACTTT. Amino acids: CASSPQTGNSPLHF.

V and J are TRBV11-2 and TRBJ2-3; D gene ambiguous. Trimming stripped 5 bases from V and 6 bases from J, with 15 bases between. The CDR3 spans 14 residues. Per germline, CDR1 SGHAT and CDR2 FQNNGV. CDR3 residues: CASSSWTAPDTQYF. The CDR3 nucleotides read TGTGCCAGCAGCAGCTGGACCGCTCCCGATACGCAGTATTTT. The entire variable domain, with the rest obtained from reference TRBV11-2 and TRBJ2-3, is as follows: EAGVAQSPRYKIIEKRQSVAFWCNPISGHATLYWYQQILGQGPKLLIQFQNNGVVDDSQLPKDRFSAERLKGVDSTLKIQPAKLEDSAVYLCASSSWTAPDTQYFGPGTRLTVL.

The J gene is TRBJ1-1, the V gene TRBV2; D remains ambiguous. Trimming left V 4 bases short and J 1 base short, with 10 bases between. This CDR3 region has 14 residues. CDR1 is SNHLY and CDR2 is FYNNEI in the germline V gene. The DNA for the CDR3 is TGTGCCAGCAGTGGGGAAGGGAGGAACACTGAAGCTTTCTTT. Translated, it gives CASSGEGRNTEAFF.

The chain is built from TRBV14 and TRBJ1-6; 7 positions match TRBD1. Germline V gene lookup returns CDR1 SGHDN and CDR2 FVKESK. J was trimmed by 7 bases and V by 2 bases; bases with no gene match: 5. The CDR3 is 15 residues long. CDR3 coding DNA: TGTGCCAGCAGCCAAATTGGGGACAGCAATTCACCCCTCCACTTT. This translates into CASSQIGDSNSPLHF.

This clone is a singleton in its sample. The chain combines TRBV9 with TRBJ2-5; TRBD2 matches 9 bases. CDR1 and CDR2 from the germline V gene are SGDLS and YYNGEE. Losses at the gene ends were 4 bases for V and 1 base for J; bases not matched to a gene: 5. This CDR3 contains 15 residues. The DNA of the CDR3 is TGTGCCAGCAGCCCGCTAGCGGGACTCCAAGAGACCCAGTACTTC. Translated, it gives CASSPLAGLQETQYF.

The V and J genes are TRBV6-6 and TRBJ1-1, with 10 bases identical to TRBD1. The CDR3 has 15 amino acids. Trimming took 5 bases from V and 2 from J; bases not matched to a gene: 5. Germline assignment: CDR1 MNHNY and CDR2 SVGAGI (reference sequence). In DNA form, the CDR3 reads TGTGCCAGCAGTCCGGGACAGGGGTTCAACACTGAAGCTTTCTTT. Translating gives CASSPGQGFNTEAFF.

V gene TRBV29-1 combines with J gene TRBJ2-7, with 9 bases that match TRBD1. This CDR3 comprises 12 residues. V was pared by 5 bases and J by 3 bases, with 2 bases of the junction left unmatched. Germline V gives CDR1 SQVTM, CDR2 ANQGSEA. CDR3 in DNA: TGCAGCGTTCCGGGACAGGGCTACGAGCAGTACTTC. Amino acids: CSVPGQGYEQYF.

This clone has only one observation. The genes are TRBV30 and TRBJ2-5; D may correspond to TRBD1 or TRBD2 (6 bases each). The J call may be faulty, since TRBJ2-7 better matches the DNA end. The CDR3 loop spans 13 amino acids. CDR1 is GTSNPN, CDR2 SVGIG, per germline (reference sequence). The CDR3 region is CAWSGGHPYEQYF. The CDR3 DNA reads TGTGCCTGGAGCGGGGGACACCCCTACGAGCAGTACTTC.

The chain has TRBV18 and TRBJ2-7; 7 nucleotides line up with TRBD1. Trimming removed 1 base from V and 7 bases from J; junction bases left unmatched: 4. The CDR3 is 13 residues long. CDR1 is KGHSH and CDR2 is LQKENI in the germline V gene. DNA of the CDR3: TGTGCCAGCTCACCACGGACAGGTAGTGAGCAGTACTTC. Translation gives CASSPRTGSEQYF.

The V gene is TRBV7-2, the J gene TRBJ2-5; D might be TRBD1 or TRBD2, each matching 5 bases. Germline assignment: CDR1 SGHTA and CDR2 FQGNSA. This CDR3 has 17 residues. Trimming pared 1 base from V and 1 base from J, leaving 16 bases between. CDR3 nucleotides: TGTGCCAGCAGCTTAGGGGGACCCGTGGCCACCCAAGAGACCCAGTACTTC. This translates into CASSLGGPVATQETQYF.

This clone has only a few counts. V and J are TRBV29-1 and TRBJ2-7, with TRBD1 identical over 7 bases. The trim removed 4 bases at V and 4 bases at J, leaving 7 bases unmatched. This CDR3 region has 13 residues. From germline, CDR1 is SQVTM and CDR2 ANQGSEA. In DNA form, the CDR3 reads TGCAGCGTTGGGGGACAGTCCCCATACGAGCAGTACTTC. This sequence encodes CSVGGQSPYEQYF.

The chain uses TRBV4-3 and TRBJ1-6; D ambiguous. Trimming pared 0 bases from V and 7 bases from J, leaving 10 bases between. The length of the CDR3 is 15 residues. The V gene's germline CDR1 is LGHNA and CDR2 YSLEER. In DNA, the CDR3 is TGCGCCAGCAGCCAAGATCGAGGGTCAAATTCACCCCTCCACTTT. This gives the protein CASSQDRGSNSPLHF.